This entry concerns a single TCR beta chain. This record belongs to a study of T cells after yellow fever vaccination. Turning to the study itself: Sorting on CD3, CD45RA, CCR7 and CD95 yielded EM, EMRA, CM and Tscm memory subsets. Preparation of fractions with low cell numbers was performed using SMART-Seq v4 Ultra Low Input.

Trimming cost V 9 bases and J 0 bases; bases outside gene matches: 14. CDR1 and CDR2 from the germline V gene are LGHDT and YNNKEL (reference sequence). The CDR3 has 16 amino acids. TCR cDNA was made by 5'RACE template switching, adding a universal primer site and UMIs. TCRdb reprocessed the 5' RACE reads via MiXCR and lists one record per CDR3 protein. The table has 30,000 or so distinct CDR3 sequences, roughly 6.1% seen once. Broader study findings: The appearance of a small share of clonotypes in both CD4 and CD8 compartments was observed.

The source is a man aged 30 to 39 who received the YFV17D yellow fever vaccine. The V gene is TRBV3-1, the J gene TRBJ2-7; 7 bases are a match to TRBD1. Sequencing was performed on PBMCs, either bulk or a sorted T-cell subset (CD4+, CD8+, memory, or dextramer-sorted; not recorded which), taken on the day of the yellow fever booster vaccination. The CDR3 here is CARSTGNGSSSYEQYF. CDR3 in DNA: TGTGCCAGATCGACAGGGAACGGTAGTAGCTCCTACGAGCAGTACTTC.